These 21 T cell receptor beta chains were sequenced from one sample in a study of beta chain features in type 1 diabetes. Since all of the isolated RNA was reverse transcribed, expressed TCRB transcripts were what got sequenced. Sequencing used immunoSEQ multiplex PCR; TCRdb keeps in-frame clones, though not all of them. Counted here are 620,000 or so clones, around 16% occurring once; the ten biggest clones make up approximately 0.087%. Sequenced: naive CD4+ T cells from blood. These receptors were collected from a man between 18 and 29 years old in good health.

The V and J genes are TRBV5-4 and TRBJ1-1; no firm D call. The CDR3 contains 14 residues. Trimming took 1 base from V and 1 from J, leaving 8 bases between them. Germline lookup yields CDR1 SGHNT and CDR2 YYREEE (reference sequence). CDR3 nucleotide sequence: TGTGCCAGCAGCTTGAGAAGGGAGAACACTGAAGCTTTCTTT. It encodes CASSLRRENTEAFF.

The chain has TRBV7-2 and TRBJ2-7; D is unclear. Trimming left V 5 bases short and J 1 base short, with 6 bases between. Germline CDR1 and CDR2: SGHTA and FQGNSA. The CDR3 runs 12 residues. CDR3 residues: CASSQMSYEQYF. CDR3 nucleotide sequence: TGTGCCAGCAGCCAGATGTCCTACGAGCAGTACTTC.

The gene calls are TRBV19 and TRBJ2-1; D is undetermined. The CDR3 has 14 amino acids. Trimming stripped 7 bases from V and 5 bases from J, with 15 bases between. The germline CDR1 and CDR2 sequences are LNHDA and SQIVND (reference sequence). This CDR3 reads CASKGVRSDNEQFF. CDR3 in DNA: TGTGCCAGTAAGGGCGTTCGGTCTGACAATGAGCAGTTCTTC.

V usage is TRBV2 and J usage is TRBJ2-2, with 8 bases fitting TRBD1. The germline V gene has CDR1 SNHLY and CDR2 FYNNEI. The CDR3 totals 15 residues. V lost 6 bases, J lost 7 bases, and 10 bases stayed unmatched. The CDR3 nucleotides are TGTGCCAGCAGACTCGTCCCAGGGGGCGGCGGGGAGCTGTTTTTT. It yields the protein CASRLVPGGGGELFF.

Only a few counts were recorded for this clone. This rearrangement joins TRBV19 to TRBJ2-2, with 8 bases identical to TRBD1. The CDR3 loop spans 14 amino acids. Germline trimming cut 5 bases from V and 5 bases from J; bases unmatched to any gene: 4. CDR1 is LNHDA and CDR2 is SQIVND in the germline V gene (reference sequence). The CDR3 region is CASSAWTGTGELFF. The CDR3, as DNA: TGTGCCAGTAGTGCTTGGACAGGGACCGGGGAGCTGTTTTTT.

This chain joins TRBV28 and TRBJ1-5, with D possibly TRBD1 on 5 matching bases. This CDR3 has 12 amino acids. Germline CDR1 reads MDHEN; CDR2 reads SYDVKM. Between the trimmed V and J ends, which lost 9 bases and 4 bases, there was a span of 10 bases. The chain's CDR3 is CASGTGNQPQHF. As DNA, the CDR3 is TGTGCCAGTGGGACGGGTAATCAGCCCCAGCATTTT.

The chain uses TRBV6-1 and TRBJ2-5, with 7 bases that match TRBD1. The CDR3 has 15 amino acids. J was trimmed by 4 bases and V by 2 bases; bases with no gene match: 7. The germline gives CDR1 MNHNS, CDR2 SASEGT. CDR3 bases: TGTGCCAGCAGTGAACCGACAGGGCTCCGAGAGACCCAGTACTTC. It encodes CASSEPTGLRETQYF.

The chain has TRBV29-1 and TRBJ1-2; D unresolved. Trimming removed 4 bases from V and 1 base from J, with 4 bases in between. The CDR3 loop spans 11 amino acids. Germline CDR1 is SQVTM and CDR2 is ANQGSEA. The CDR3 region has the DNA TGCAGCGTTGCGAGTAACTATGGCTACACCTTC. This codes for CSVASNYGYTF.

This clone occurred a few times. The chain recombines TRBV7-2 with TRBJ2-2; no firm D call. CDR1 is SGHTA, CDR2 FQGNSA, per germline. The CDR3 has 16 amino acids. The ends were cut back, 2 bases at V and 2 bases at J, with 12 bases in the middle. The CDR3 loop reads CASSLPRPGNTGELFF. CDR3 nucleotide sequence: TGTGCCAGCAGCTTACCGCGTCCCGGAAACACCGGGGAGCTGTTTTTT.

The chain combines TRBV7-3 with TRBJ1-1, with D maybe TRBD1 (6 bases). The ends were cut back, 1 base at V and 5 bases at J, with 14 bases in the middle. Per the germline V gene, CDR1 is SGHTA and CDR2 is FQGTGA. The CDR3 is made up of 15 amino acids. CDR3 loop: CASSLKAGAQTEAFF. In DNA, the CDR3 is TGTGCCAGCAGCTTAAAGGCAGGGGCCCAAACTGAAGCTTTCTTT.

Points on this clone: This could be a read error, since a much larger clone is one nucleotide away. This chain links TRBV16 with TRBJ2-7; TRBD1 is a possible D gene (5 bases). Per germline, CDR1 KGHSY and CDR2 FQNENV. The CDR3 sequence is 11 residues long. Trimming removed 7 bases at V and 4 bases at J, with 8 bases between. CDR3 nucleotides: TGTGCCAGCACCCAGGGTTACGAGCAGTACTTC. Protein sequence: CASTQGYEQYF.

The CDR3 sequence is CASSQGHLINTGELFF. CDR3 in DNA: TGTGCCAGCAGTCAGGGACATTTGATTAACACCGGGGAGCTGTTTTTT. This chain links TRBV14 with TRBJ2-2; D is perhaps TRBD1 (6 bases). This CDR3 has 16 residues. The V end lost 6 bases, the J end lost 2 bases, and 16 bases lay between the germline ends. Germline V CDR1 and CDR2: SGHDN, FVKESK.

This clone was seen more than once but under ten times. The chain recombines TRBV7-2 with TRBJ2-5; D is possibly TRBD1 or TRBD2 (5 bases each). There are 14 residues in the CDR3. V was shortened by 5 bases and J by 4 bases, with 14 bases between the two germline ends. Germline V gene data show CDR1 as SGHTA and CDR2 as FQGNSA. The CDR3, as DNA: TGTGCCAGCAGCGATCGAGGGGTTCGAGAGACCCAGTACTTC. This gives the protein CASSDRGVRETQYF.

The chain is built from TRBV9 and TRBJ1-1, with 10 bases matching TRBD1. V lost 9 bases to trimming and J lost 5 bases; unmatched junction nucleotides: 7. Germline assignment: CDR1 SGDLS and CDR2 YYNGEE. The CDR3 contains 13 residues. The CDR3 DNA sequence: TGTGCCAACCTGGACAGGGGGAGGACTGAAGCTTTCTTT. Its translation is CANLDRGRTEAFF.

The rearrangement links TRBV30 to TRBJ1-1; 8 nucleotides align to TRBD1. The V segment lost 5 bases and the J segment 9 bases; nucleotides outside the gene matches: 11. CDR1 GTSNPN and CDR2 SVGIG come from the germline V gene (reference sequence). The CDR3 is made up of 13 amino acids. The CDR3 region is CAWFPRTGKKAFF. CDR3 nucleotides: TGTGCCTGGTTTCCAAGGACAGGGAAAAAAGCTTTCTTT.

This clone was counted only a few times. V gene TRBV6-6 combines with J gene TRBJ2-7; TRBD1 might be the D (6 bases). V dropped 4 bases and J dropped 0 bases, with 13 bases sitting between them. The germline gives CDR1 MNHNY, CDR2 SVGAGI (reference sequence). The CDR3 is made up of 15 amino acids. CDR3 sequence: CASSSRTVSSYEQYF. The DNA for the CDR3 is TGTGCCAGCAGTTCCCGGACAGTCAGCTCCTACGAGCAGTACTTC.

The rearrangement joins TRBV28 to TRBJ2-3, with 12 nucleotides matching TRBD2. The CDR3 loop spans 17 amino acids. Germline V lookup: CDR1 MDHEN, CDR2 SYDVKM. V lost 2 bases and J lost 5; bases outside the gene matches: 8. CDR3 sequence (DNA): TGTGCCAGCAGTTTACTTGCCCTAGCGGGAGGGTTAGATACGCAGTATTTT. This encodes CASSLLALAGGLDTQYF.

The CDR3 here is CASSPSPRGSEKLFF. CDR3 coding DNA: TGTGCCAGCAGCCCCTCCCCGCGAGGAAGTGAAAAACTGTTTTTT. The chain recombines TRBV14 with TRBJ1-4; D is undetermined. The CDR3 consists of 15 residues. V was trimmed by 4 bases and J by 7 bases, leaving 16 bases between them. Germline values: CDR1 SGHDN, CDR2 FVKESK.

The V and J genes are TRBV5-6 and TRBJ2-6; TRBD1 might be the D (6 bases). Trimming took 3 bases from V and 2 from J, leaving 9 bases between them. This CDR3 has 15 residues. Germline CDR1 and CDR2: SGHDT and YYEEEE. CDR3 protein: CASSYRVTGANVLTF. DNA of the CDR3: TGTGCCAGCAGCTACAGGGTTACTGGGGCCAACGTCCTGACTTTC.

This clone has only a few counts. This chain links TRBV11-3 with TRBJ2-1; D is unresolved. The V and J ends lost 1 base and 7 bases respectively, with 11 bases between them. The CDR3 covers 14 residues. CDR1 and CDR2 (germline): SGHNT, YENEEA. CDR3 residues: CASSLAPLRNEQFF. The CDR3 bases are TGTGCCAGCAGCTTAGCGCCTCTAAGGAATGAGCAGTTCTTC.

J is TRBJ2-1 and V is TRBV7-9; 7 bases match TRBD2. CDR1 is SEHNR and CDR2 is FQNEAQ in the germline V gene (reference sequence). V lost 3 bases and J lost 0; bases outside the gene matches: 8. The CDR3 sequence is 17 residues long. The CDR3 coding sequence is TGTGCCAGCAGCTTCACGGGAGGCATTCCCTCCTACAATGAGCAGTTCTTC. The encoded protein is CASSFTGGIPSYNEQFF.